This T cell receptor (beta chain) was profiled in a study of T cell responses to AZD1222 COVID-19 vaccine. Overall study results and limits: Repertoires were obtained only post-peak T cell response. The donors showed a predominance of white British ancestry and of females, with possible underestimation of clonal diversity. Reports say nearly half of spike-specific TCRs go after unmutated variant regions.

Data came from immunoSEQ multiplex PCR; TCRdb stores just in-frame clones and leaves some out. The sample lists some 170,000 clones, 85% to 95% seen once, with approximately 0.88% in the top ten. CDR1 and CDR2 (germline): SGHNT, YYREEE (reference sequence). This CDR3 comprises 14 residues. V was clipped by 4 bases and J by 3 bases, with 13 bases between them. Comments on this clone: Its antigen is currently unknown.

The starting material was peripheral blood, obtained on day 0 of AZD1222 vaccination. This clonotype originated in an adult in good health. The chain couples TRBV5-4 to TRBJ1-2, with D unclear. For the CDR3, the DNA is TGTGCCAGCAGCCCCCGGACGGCTGACTATGGCTACACCTTC. Encoded protein: CASSPRTADYGYTF. Using reference TRBV5-4 and TRBJ1-2 for the parts outside the CDR3, the full variable domain is ETGVTQSPTHLIKTRGQQVTLRCSSQSGHNTVSWYQQALGQGPQFIFQYYREEENGRGNFPPRFSGLQFPNYSSELNVNALELDDSALYLCASSPRTADYGYTFGSGTRLTVV.